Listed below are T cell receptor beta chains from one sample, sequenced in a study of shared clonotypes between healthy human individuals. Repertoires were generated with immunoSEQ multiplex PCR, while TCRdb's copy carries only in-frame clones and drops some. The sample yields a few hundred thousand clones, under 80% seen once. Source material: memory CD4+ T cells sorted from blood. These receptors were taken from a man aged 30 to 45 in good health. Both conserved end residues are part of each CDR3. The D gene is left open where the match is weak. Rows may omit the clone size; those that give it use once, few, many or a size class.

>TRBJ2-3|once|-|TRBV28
TGTGCCAGCAGCCACGGCGGACTAACAGGCACAGATACGCAGTATTTT
CASSHGGLTGTDTQYF
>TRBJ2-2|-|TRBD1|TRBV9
TGTGCCAGCAGCGTGGCAGGGGGTAACCCCGGGGAGCTGTTTTTT
CASSVAGGNPGELFF
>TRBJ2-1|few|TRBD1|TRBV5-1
TGCGCCAGCAGCTTGGCCGGGACAGGGTCTCTCAATGAGCAGTTCTTC
CASSLAGTGSLNEQFF
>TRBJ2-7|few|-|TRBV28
TGTGCCAGCAGTTTAGGGGACGAGCAGTACTTC
CASSLGDEQYF
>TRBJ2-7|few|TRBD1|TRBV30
TGTGCCTGGAGTGTCAGGGGGCAATACGAGCAGTACTTC
CAWSVRGQYEQYF
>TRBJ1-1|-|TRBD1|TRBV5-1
TGCGCCAGCAGCTTGTTTGGGCAGGGGGACACTGAAGCTTTCTTT
CASSLFGQGDTEAFF
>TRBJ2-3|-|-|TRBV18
TGTGCCAGCTCACCGGGGGCAGGCGATACTAGCACAGATACGCAGTATTTT
CASSPGAGDTSTDTQYF
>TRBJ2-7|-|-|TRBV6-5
TGTGCCAGCACCCACCGGGAATCCTACGAGCAGTACTTC
CASTHRESYEQYF
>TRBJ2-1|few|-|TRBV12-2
TGTGCAAGTCGCTCACTAGAACCGGGACTAGCGGCTCACAATGAGCAGTTCTTC
CASRSLEPGLAAHNEQFF
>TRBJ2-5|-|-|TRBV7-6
TGTGCCAGCAGCCGAACCGGGAAGACACAAGAGACCCAGTACTTC
CASSRTGKTQETQYF
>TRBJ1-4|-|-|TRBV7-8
TGTGCCAGCAGCTTATCTATGGTGATCGCAACTAATGAAAAACTGTTTTTT
CASSLSMVIATNEKLFF
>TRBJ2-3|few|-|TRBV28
TGTGCCAGCAGTTTCGGGAAGCATACGCAGTATTTT
CASSFGKHTQYF
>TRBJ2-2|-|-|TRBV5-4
TGTGCCAGCAGCTTCCCATCCAGTACGAACACCGGGGAGCTGTTTTTT
CASSFPSSTNTGELFF
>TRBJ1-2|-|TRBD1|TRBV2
TGTGCCAGCAGGGAGGGGGCGAACTATGGCTACACCTTC
CASREGANYGYTF
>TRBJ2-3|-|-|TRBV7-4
TGTGCCAGCAGCCTCACGGGGGCTGCAGATACGCAGTATTTT
CASSLTGAADTQYF
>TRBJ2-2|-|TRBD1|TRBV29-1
TGCAGCACTAGGACAGGGGTTAACACCGGGGAGCTGTTTTTT
CSTRTGVNTGELFF
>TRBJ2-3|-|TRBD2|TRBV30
TGTGCCTGGAGTTGGCACGGGAGGGGAGATACGCAGTATTTT
CAWSWHGRGDTQYF
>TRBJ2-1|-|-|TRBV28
TGTGCCAGCAGTTTGGTGGAAGGAGGGAGGCTTCGCAATGAGCAGTTCTTC
CASSLVEGGRLRNEQFF
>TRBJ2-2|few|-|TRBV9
TGTGCCAGCAGCGTAGCTACTCTTGGGGCGGTCGCCGGGGAGCTGTTTTTT
CASSVATLGAVAGELFF
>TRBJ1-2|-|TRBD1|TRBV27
TGTGCCAGCAGGCGGACAGGGAATAACTATGGCTACACCTTC
CASRRTGNNYGYTF
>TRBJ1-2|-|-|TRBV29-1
TGCAGCGTTGAAGGGGCACAAAAGGCTTATGGCTACACCTTC
CSVEGAQKAYGYTF
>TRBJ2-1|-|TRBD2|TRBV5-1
TGCGCCAGCAGCACGGGACTAGCGGGCGGGCCCCAATCCTACAATGAGCAGTTCTTC
CASSTGLAGGPQSYNEQFF
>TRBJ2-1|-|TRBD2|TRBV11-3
TGTGCCAGCAGCTTCGCGGGAGGGTACAATGAGCAGTTCTTC
CASSFAGGYNEQFF
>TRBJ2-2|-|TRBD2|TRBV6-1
TGTGCCAGCATGATGGGACGGGGGGACACCGGGGAGCTGTTTTTT
CASMMGRGDTGELFF
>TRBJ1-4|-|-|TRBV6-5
TGTGCCAGCAGTACGCTCAGTGCAACTAATGAAAAACTGTTTTTT
CASSTLSATNEKLFF
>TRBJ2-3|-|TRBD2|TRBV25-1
TGTGCCAGCAGCTTATCTAGCGGGAGCACAGATACGCAGTATTTT
CASSLSSGSTDTQYF
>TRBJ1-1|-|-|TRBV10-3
TGTGCCATCAGTGGGGGGACGGTGAACACTGAAGCTTTCTTT
CAISGGTVNTEAFF
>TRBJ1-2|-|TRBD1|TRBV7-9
TGTGCCAGCAGCCTCCTCACAGGGGACTATGGCTACACCTTC
CASSLLTGDYGYTF
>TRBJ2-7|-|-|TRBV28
TGTGCCAGCAGCCCCCCCGGGTGGGGTCGGGAGCAGTACTTC
CASSPPGWGREQYF
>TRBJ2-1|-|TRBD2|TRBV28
TGTGCCAGCAGTTGGACTAGCGGGAGGGCCTACAATGAGCAGTTCTTC
CASSWTSGRAYNEQFF
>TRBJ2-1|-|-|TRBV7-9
TGTGCCAGCAGCTTAGACAGGAATGAGCAGTTCTTC
CASSLDRNEQFF
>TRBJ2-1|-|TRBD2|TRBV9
TGTGCCAGCAGTAAGCGGGATTCCCTTACGGGGGAGCAGTTCTTC
CASSKRDSLTGEQFF
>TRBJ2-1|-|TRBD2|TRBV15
TGTGCCACCAGCAGATTAGCGGGAGAAATTGAGCAGTTCTTC
CATSRLAGEIEQFF
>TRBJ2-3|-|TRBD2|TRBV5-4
TGTGCCAGCAGCAAAGGACTAGCGGGAAGCACAGATACGCAGTATTTT
CASSKGLAGSTDTQYF
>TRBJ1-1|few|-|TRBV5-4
TGTGCCAGCAGAGCCCATGATGGGAACACTGAAGCTTTCTTT
CASRAHDGNTEAFF
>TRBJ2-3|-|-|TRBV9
TGTGCCAGCAGCGTAGAAGGGGTCGGAGATACGCAGTATTTT
CASSVEGVGDTQYF
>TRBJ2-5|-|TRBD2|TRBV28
TGTGCCAGCACCAGGCTAGCGGGAGGCGCTGAGACCCAGTACTTC
CASTRLAGGAETQYF
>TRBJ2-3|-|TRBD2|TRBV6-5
TGTGCCAGCAGCCGGCGGGGGACTAGCACAGATACGCAGTATTTT
CASSRRGTSTDTQYF
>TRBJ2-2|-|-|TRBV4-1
TGCGCCAGCGGACCCTATGGGGGCGGGGAGCTGTTTTTT
CASGPYGGGELFF
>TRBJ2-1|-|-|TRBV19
TGTGCCAGTAGTATAGCTGGGGGAGGATACAATGAGCAGTTCTTC
CASSIAGGGYNEQFF
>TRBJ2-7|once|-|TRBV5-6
TGTGCCAGCAGCTTGGGCGAGGTCCGGAGAGCTTCCTACGAGCAGTACTTC
CASSLGEVRRASYEQYF
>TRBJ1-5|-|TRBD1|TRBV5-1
TGCGCCAGCAGCTTGGACACAGGGGGCGGTCAGCCCCAGCATTTT
CASSLDTGGGQPQHF
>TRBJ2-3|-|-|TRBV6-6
TGTGCCAGCAGTTACTCCAGCCCGGGGACAGATACGCAGTATTTT
CASSYSSPGTDTQYF
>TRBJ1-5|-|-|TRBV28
TGTGCCAGCAGTTTATCCCAGGCCGTTCAGCCCCAGCATTTT
CASSLSQAVQPQHF
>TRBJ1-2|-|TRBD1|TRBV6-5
TGTGCCAGCAATTCCCGCCAGGGGGGGAACTATGGCTACACCTTC
CASNSRQGGNYGYTF
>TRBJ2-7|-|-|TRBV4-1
TGCGCCAGCAGCCAAGGGTTCAGCGGGTTCCCCTACGAGCAGTACTTC
CASSQGFSGFPYEQYF
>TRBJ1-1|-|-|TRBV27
TGTGCCAGCAGTTCCTGGGCCTTGGGGGTGAACACTGAAGCTTTCTTT
CASSSWALGVNTEAFF
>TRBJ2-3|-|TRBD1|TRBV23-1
TGCGCCAGCAGTCCCGGGACAGGAACCAGCACAGATACGCAGTATTTT
CASSPGTGTSTDTQYF
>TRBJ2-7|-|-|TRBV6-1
TGTGCCGCTGACAGGCGTCCCTACGAGCAGTACTTC
CAADRRPYEQYF
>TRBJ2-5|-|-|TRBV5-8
TGTGCCAGCAGCTTGGGGTCCGGGTTGCAAGAGACCCAGTACTTC
CASSLGSGLQETQYF
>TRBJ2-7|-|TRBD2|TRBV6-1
TGTGCCAGCAGTGAGCTTATTAGCGGGAGCGCCTACGAGCAGTACTTC
CASSELISGSAYEQYF